The T cell receptor beta chain under discussion was sequenced for a study of blood T cell repertoires in COVID-19 (dated by TCRdb to about 2020). With regard to the full study: The collaborator samples originated in the United States, Italy and Spain and spanned the acute and convalescent phases of COVID-19. The material from the prospective study consisted of cDNA or gDNA derived from T cells, B-cell-depleted T cells, or PBMCs. Subjects who had been exposed to COVID-19, were actively infected with it, or had recovered from it provided the deeply sampled blood TCRbeta repertoires that made up the dataset. A freely available public database, intended as a resource for researchers studying the immune response to SARS-CoV-2, is where the repertoires were released. The samples were drawn from the first 160 participants of the ongoing ImmuneRACE study and from roughly 1,300 subjects provided by 6 global collaborators. Nearly every sample came with metadata listing a de-identified subject ID, COVID-19 status, age in years and sex. Where available, HLA class I and class II types were obtained from metadata supplied by the sample provider rather than from assay-based typing. Points the paper makes about the study in general: The amount of clinical and demographic metadata varied by source and participant and was provided uncurated.

The CDR3, from cysteine to phenylalanine, totals 16 residues. Only the CDR3 portion is preserved as DNA: 48 bases, with reading frame beginning at the first base. Trimming takes 0 bases from V and 0 bases from J, and the germline ends sit 10 bases apart. CDR1 SGHKS and CDR2 YYEKEE are derived from the germline V gene (reference sequence). Each collaborating institution followed its own protocols to collect whole blood in K2EDTA tubes. For TCRbeta analysis, collaborator samples were shipped as frozen whole blood, as isolated PBMCs, or as DNA extracted from either sample type. This clone is a singleton in its sample. Its target antigen remains unknown. Base quality data are lacking; no much larger clone is found one base away. The immunoSEQ Assay, a bias-controlled multiplex PCR, was used to amplify TCRbeta CDR3 regions from genomic DNA. Per the original workflow: The number of nucleated cells in each sample was estimated by amplification of reference gene primers within the assay. Sequence reads were collapsed and filtered to measure the absolute abundance of every unique TCRbeta CDR3 rearrangement. For each sample, productive Simpson clonality was calculated as the square root of Simpson's diversity index across productive rearrangements. TCRdb provides this immuneACCESS table in a form limited to in-frame rearrangements. Some clones are lacking; in checked studies, under half of them reflect an unresolved V gene, and why the rest are absent is not known. V, J and clone size reflect that table, while D and trimming were determined from the DNA. In this sample the table shows about 140,000 clones, about 86% of which occur a single time. 4% of the sample lies in the top ten.

The clonotype was recovered from a woman aged 55-69 years with acute or convalescent COVID-19. This chain joins TRBV5-5 to TRBJ1-3; the D gene is possibly TRBD1, with 5 bases matching. The specimen was peripheral blood. The DNA is TGTGCCAGCAGCTTGGACAGGCCTTACTCTGGAAACACCATATATTTT. Its translation is CASSLDRPYSGNTIYF.